One sample yielded the 32 T cell receptor beta chains listed below, sequenced in a study of blood T cell repertoires in COVID-19. Sequencing was performed with immunoSEQ multiplex PCR; in TCRdb, only in-frame clones are kept and a portion is missing. The sample comprises around 300,000 clones, around 80% of which are singletons, and 2.5% to 3% rests with the top ten. Sequencing was carried out using peripheral blood. These receptors were collected from a man in his thirties or forties with active or convalescent COVID-19.

This chain uses TRBV9 with TRBJ1-1; TRBD1 aligns across 7 bases. Germline CDR1 reads SGDLS; CDR2 reads YYNGEE. This CDR3 is 16 amino acids long. With 0 bases clipped from V and 6 bases from J, the junction kept 11 bases outside the gene matches. CDR3 coding DNA: TGTGCCAGCAGCGTAGGTCCAGGGGGGTATGGGGCTGAAGCTTTCTTT. Its translation: CASSVGPGGYGAEAFF.

This clone was counted once. This sequence joins TRBV27 and TRBJ1-2; 8 bases are a match to TRBD1. The junction had 1 base not matched to a gene; V was cut back by 4 bases and J by 3 bases. This CDR3 has 13 residues. CDR1 and CDR2 (germline): MNHEY, SMNVEV (reference sequence). CDR3 DNA: TGTGCCAGCAGTTGGGGACAGGACTATGGCTACACCTTC. Translated: CASSWGQDYGYTF.

This chain joins TRBV19 and TRBJ1-1; D is unclear. Trimming stripped 3 bases from V and 0 bases from J, with 14 bases between. Germline CDR1 LNHDA, CDR2 SQIVND (reference sequence). This CDR3 contains 16 residues. The CDR3 loop reads CASSISPTDVNTEAFF. The CDR3 DNA reads TGTGCCAGTAGTATTTCTCCGACTGATGTGAACACTGAAGCTTTCTTT.

This chain joins TRBV4-3 and TRBJ1-4, with a tentative D call TRBD1 (5 bases). Trimming stripped 0 bases from V and 3 bases from J, with 11 bases between. The CDR3 is made up of 16 amino acids. CDR1 and CDR2 (germline): LGHNA, YSLEER. The CDR3: CASSQDLGAANEKLFF. CDR3 coding DNA: TGCGCCAGCAGCCAAGATCTTGGGGCGGCTAATGAAAAACTGTTTTTT.

This clone appeared a few times. This rearrangement joins TRBV2 to TRBJ2-7; 11 positions agree with TRBD2. There are 15 residues in the CDR3. J was trimmed by 5 bases and V by 6 bases; bases with no gene match: 9. Germline assignment: CDR1 SNHLY and CDR2 FYNNEI. The CDR3 region is CASRVDSGRADEQYF. The CDR3 nucleotides read TGTGCCAGCAGGGTCGATAGCGGGAGGGCCGACGAGCAGTACTTC.

The chain recombines TRBV4-3 with TRBJ2-3; 8 bases agree with TRBD2. Unmatched junction bases numbered 13, after V lost 3 bases and J lost 5 bases. The CDR3 spans 17 residues. Germline V gives CDR1 LGHNA, CDR2 YSLEER. CDR3 sequence: CASSHRLERELKDTQYF. The CDR3 region has the DNA TGCGCCAGCAGCCATCGCTTGGAGCGGGAGTTGAAAGATACGCAGTATTTT.

This clone was seen more than once but under ten times. In DNA form, the CDR3 reads TGTGCCATCAGTGTGGGGGGTCAGGCGAATTCACCCCTCCACTTT. Amino acid sequence: CAISVGGQANSPLHF. The chain uses TRBV10-3 and TRBJ1-6; possibly TRBD1 for D (5 bases). V was shortened by 4 bases and J by 7 bases, with 14 bases between the two germline ends. From germline, CDR1 is ENHRY and CDR2 SYGVKD. CDR3 length: 15 amino acids.

The chain carries TRBV10-3 and TRBJ2-7, with 8 bases identical to TRBD1. The CDR3 consists of 12 residues. The trim removed 8 bases at V and 3 bases at J, leaving 3 bases unmatched. Germline V gives CDR1 ENHRY, CDR2 SYGVKD. The CDR3 coding sequence is TGTGCCATCTCCGGGACAGGCTACGAGCAGTACTTC. This encodes CAISGTGYEQYF.

The rearrangement joins TRBV6-6 to TRBJ1-1; 8 positions match TRBD1. The CDR3 is made up of 17 amino acids. With 6 bases clipped from V and 0 bases from J, the junction kept 12 bases outside the gene matches. CDR1 is MNHNY, CDR2 SVGAGI, per germline (reference sequence). For the CDR3, the DNA is TGTGCCAGCAGCCGAGCTGGACAGGGCAATTTGAACACTGAAGCTTTCTTT. This sequence encodes CASSRAGQGNLNTEAFF.

This clone occurred a few times. The chain has TRBV30 and TRBJ1-4; TRBD1 matches at 8 bases. The CDR3 is 15 amino acids. Germline V CDR1 and CDR2: GTSNPN, SVGIG (reference sequence). J was trimmed by 6 bases and V by 2 bases; bases with no gene match: 8. Here the CDR3 DNA reads TGTGCCTGGAGTACCTCGGACAGGGAAGATGAAAAACTGTTTTTT. Protein: CAWSTSDREDEKLFF.

Many counts were recorded for this clone. The chain links TRBV6-6 to TRBJ1-6; 7 bases are shared with TRBD1. Per germline, CDR1 MNHNY and CDR2 SVGAGI (reference sequence). This CDR3 region has 14 residues. V was clipped by 5 bases and J by 5 bases; unmatched bases: 3. In DNA form, the CDR3 reads TGTGCCAGCAGTCAGGGACAGAATAATTCACCCCTCCACTTT. Translating gives CASSQGQNNSPLHF.

This chain links TRBV6-2 or TRBV6-3 with TRBJ2-1, with 11 bases fitting TRBD2. The CDR3 length is 14 residues. V shed 4 bases, J shed 11 bases, and the junction held 7 bases outside the gene matches. The V gene's germline CDR1 is MNHEY and CDR2 SVGEGT. This chain's CDR3 is CASSLAGGPDKQFF. The CDR3, as DNA: TGTGCCAGCAGTTTAGCGGGAGGGCCAGATAAGCAGTTCTTC.

The V gene is TRBV29-1, the J gene TRBJ2-1, with 8 nucleotides matching TRBD2. The J segment lost 4 bases and the V segment lost 3 bases, leaving 8 bases of the junction unmatched. CDR3 length: 15 residues. Germline V lookup: CDR1 SQVTM, CDR2 ANQGSEA. The CDR3 bases are TGCAGCGTTGACCTGCGGGGCGGGGGGTACAATGAGCAGTTCTTC. As protein: CSVDLRGGGYNEQFF.

A single count supports this clone. DNA of the CDR3: TGTGCCAGCAGTGATTGGACTTACAATGAGCAGTTCTTC. Residues: CASSDWTYNEQFF. V is TRBV6-1 and J is TRBJ2-1, with D possibly TRBD2 on 5 matching bases. Germline loops: CDR1 MNHNS, CDR2 SASEGT. Trimming shortened V by 3 bases and J by 4 bases, and 7 bases separated the two germline ends. CDR3 size: 13 residues.

The V gene is TRBV25-1, the J gene TRBJ2-1; no reliable D call. V shed 3 bases and J shed 3 bases, with 3 bases lying between them. Germline V gene lookup returns CDR1 MGHDK and CDR2 SYGVNS. This CDR3 is built from 12 residues. The CDR3 nucleotides read TGTGCCAGCAGTGATAACTACAATGAGCAGTTCTTC. Its translation is CASSDNYNEQFF.

V gene TRBV24-1 combines with J gene TRBJ2-2; 8 bases fit TRBD1. Losses at the gene ends were 0 bases for V and 3 bases for J; bases not matched to a gene: 11. The CDR3 is made up of 19 amino acids. Germline loops: CDR1 KGHDR, CDR2 SFDVKD. For the CDR3, the DNA is TGTGCCACCAGTGATTTGCGGGATGGACAGGGAGTATACACCGGGGAGCTGTTTTTT. Protein: CATSDLRDGQGVYTGELFF.

The rearrangement uses TRBV5-6 and TRBJ2-2; D possibly corresponds to TRBD1 (5 bases). V was clipped by 4 bases and J by 11 bases, with 12 bases between them. The CDR3 runs 12 residues. Germline V CDR1 and CDR2: SGHDT, YYEEEE. The chain's CDR3 is CASSPGHSELFF. The CDR3 nucleotides are TGTGCCAGCAGCCCAGGACATTCCGAGCTGTTTTTT.

This clone was observed a few times. The chain joins TRBV19 to TRBJ1-5; the match to TRBD1 covers 7 bases. Germline CDR1 reads LNHDA; CDR2 reads SQIVND (reference sequence). This CDR3 is built from 17 residues. Trimming at V came to 5 bases and at J to 7 bases, leaving 17 bases not matched to a gene. The DNA for the CDR3 is TGTGCCAGTAGTTTCAGAAGCACCGACAGGGCCGGCCAGCCCCAGCATTTT. It specifies CASSFRSTDRAGQPQHF.

The J gene is TRBJ1-2, the V gene TRBV2, with TRBD1 identical over 7 bases. Trimming took 6 bases from V and 4 from J; bases not matched to a gene: 2. This CDR3 region has 12 residues. CDR1 SNHLY and CDR2 FYNNEI come from the germline V gene. The CDR3 reads CASRGDSYGYTF. The CDR3 DNA sequence: TGTGCCAGCAGGGGGGACAGCTATGGCTACACCTTC.

DNA of the CDR3: TGTGCCAGCAGCTTAGCCGGGTCACCCCTCCACTTT. Its translation is CASSLAGSPLHF. The J gene is TRBJ1-6, the V gene TRBV7-8, with D unresolved. From germline, CDR1 is SGHVS and CDR2 FQNEAQ. V lost 0 bases and J 10 bases, leaving 4 bases between the germline ends. CDR3 length: 12 amino acids.

The chain couples TRBV9 to TRBJ2-7; D perhaps matches TRBD2 (6 bases). Looked up from germline, CDR1 is SGDLS and CDR2 is YYNGEE. This CDR3 is built from 15 residues. V was clipped by 0 bases and J by 4 bases, with 14 bases between them. Here the CDR3 reads CASSVAGGSAYEQYF. CDR3 coding DNA: TGTGCCAGCAGCGTAGCTGGAGGGTCGGCATACGAGCAGTACTTC.

The rearrangement links TRBV5-5 to TRBJ2-5, with TRBD2 matching over 13 bases. CDR3 length: 18 residues. CDR1 is SGHKS, CDR2 YYEKEE, per germline (reference sequence). The trim removed 4 bases at V and 2 bases at J, leaving 11 bases unmatched. The CDR3 coding sequence is TGTGCCAGCAGCGATCGGACTAGCGGGAGAGGGTGGCAAGAGACCCAGTACTTC. This codes for CASSDRTSGRGWQETQYF.

In this sample, this clone turned up a few times. J is TRBJ1-4 and V is TRBV2; D is perhaps TRBD1 (5 bases). The CDR3 is 13 amino acids. The V end was cut by 7 bases, the J end by 4 bases, with 10 bases between. Germline CDR1 SNHLY, CDR2 FYNNEI. The CDR3: CASKGVGNEKLFF. In nucleotides, the CDR3 is TGTGCCAGCAAAGGGGTCGGTAATGAAAAACTGTTTTTT.

V and J are TRBV3-1 (or the pseudogene TRBV3-2) and TRBJ2-7; D call uncertain. The CDR3 loop spans 12 amino acids. V was clipped by 6 bases and J by 2 bases, with 8 bases between them. CDR1 is LGHDT, CDR2 YNNKEL, per germline (reference sequence). CDR3 coding DNA: TGTGCCAGCAGTCCAGGAACCTACGAGCAGTACTTC. This codes for CASSPGTYEQYF.

The chain links TRBV6-1 to TRBJ2-6; D gene ambiguous. V was shortened by 2 bases and J by 1 base, with 6 bases between the two germline ends. The V gene's germline CDR1 is MNHNS and CDR2 SASEGT. The CDR3 sequence is 15 residues long. The CDR3 loop reads CASSERASGANVLTF. CDR3 sequence (DNA): TGTGCCAGCAGTGAAAGAGCGTCTGGGGCCAACGTCCTGACTTTC.

The chain recombines TRBV23-1 with TRBJ1-6, with a possible D match to TRBD1 (5 bases). TRBV23-1 is reported as an ORF; its role is uncertain. The V end was cut by 0 bases, the J end by 8 bases, with 14 bases between. The CDR3 has 16 amino acids. The CDR3 DNA reads as TGCGCCAGCAGTCAATCGCCAGGGCTGAGTGATTCACCCCTCCACTTT. It codes for CASSQSPGLSDSPLHF.

The V call is TRBV25-1, the J call TRBJ1-5, with a tentative D call TRBD1 (6 bases). V lost 4 bases and J 3 bases, leaving 10 bases between the germline ends. This CDR3 has 14 residues. Germline assignment: CDR1 MGHDK and CDR2 SYGVNS. The CDR3 is CASSGGTPNQPQHF. CDR3 bases: TGTGCCAGCAGTGGAGGGACACCCAATCAGCCCCAGCATTTT. Together with reference TRBV25-1 and TRBJ1-5, the CDR3 gives the full variable domain: EADIYQTPRYLVIGTGKKITLECSQTMGHDKMYWYQQDPGMELHLIHYSYGVNSTEKGDLSSESTVSRIRTEHFPLTLESARPSHTSQYLCASSGGTPNQPQHFGDGTRLSIL.

V and J are TRBV27 and TRBJ1-5; 8 positions agree with TRBD1. The CDR3 loop spans 14 amino acids. The germline V gene has CDR1 MNHEY and CDR2 SMNVEV (reference sequence). V trimming: 3 bases; J trimming: 7 bases; junction bases outside the gene matches: 5. Here the CDR3 DNA reads TGTGCCAGCAGTTTCCTTCAGGGGGCACAGCCCCAGCATTTT. Translated: CASSFLQGAQPQHF.

The V and J genes are TRBV12-3 or TRBV12-4 and TRBJ2-5; 9 nucleotides align to TRBD1. The V gene end was trimmed by 3 bases and the J gene end by 4 bases; junction bases not matched to a gene: 0. This CDR3 comprises 13 residues. This CDR3 reads CASSLDRGETQYF. The CDR3, as DNA: TGTGCCAGCAGTTTGGACAGGGGAGAGACCCAGTACTTC.

The CDR3 sequence: CASSLDRGGSQYF. The CDR3 coding sequence is TGTGCCAGCAGCCTGGACAGGGGCGGTTCCCAGTACTTC. The chain employs TRBV12-3 or TRBV12-4 and TRBJ2-5, with 9 bases matching TRBD1. Germline trimming cut 6 bases from V and 9 bases from J; bases unmatched to any gene: 8. There are 13 residues in the CDR3.

In its sample, this clone was seen a few times. This sequence joins TRBV11-2 and TRBJ2-3, with TRBD2 as a possible D gene (6 bases). This CDR3 has 14 residues. Germline lookup yields CDR1 SGHAT and CDR2 FQNNGV. With 5 bases removed from V and 1 base from J, the gap between germline ends came to 10 bases. In DNA, the CDR3 is TGTGCCAGCAGCGATTGGGGGGGCACAGATACGCAGTATTTT. Translating it yields CASSDWGGTDTQYF.

This clone was picked up a small number of times. The rearrangement links TRBV7-2 to TRBJ1-2; TRBD1 matches 8 bases. Germline V CDR1 and CDR2: SGHTA, FQGNSA. The V and J ends lost 5 bases and 6 bases, in that order; junction bases with no gene match: 5. CDR3 length equals 13 residues. The CDR3 loop reads CASSLTGVDGYTF. The CDR3 nucleotides are TGTGCCAGCAGCCTGACAGGGGTGGATGGCTACACCTTC.